A selection of T cell receptor beta chains follows, all from one sample in a study of beta chain features in type 1 diabetes. Clones were sequenced by immunoSEQ multiplex PCR, and TCRdb holds only the in-frame ones, with some missing. The repertoire consists of hundreds of thousands of clones, with over 12% occurring once and the leading ten covering nearly 0.04%. Sequencing was done on a sample of naive CD4+ T cells from blood. These receptors originate from a man aged 18 to 30 with type 1 diabetes. CDR3s include the opening cysteine and the closing phenylalanine or tryptophan. Each record gives: J gene, D gene, clone size, V gene, CDR3 DNA, CDR3 protein. A D gene is named only where the DNA matches it firmly. Size values are once, few and many counts, or a class for expanded clones, and some rows have none.

TRBJ2-1	TRBD2	-	TRBV15	TGTGCCACCAGCAGAGATAGCGGGAGGGCCGTTGAGCAGTTCTTC	CATSRDSGRAVEQFF
TRBJ2-7	TRBD1	few	TRBV27	TGTGCCCGCAAAAGTAAACAGGGGTGCTCCTACGAGCAGTACTTC	CARKSKQGCSYEQYF
TRBJ2-1	-	few	TRBV5-1	TGCGCCAGCAGCTTGAACAGCGCTTCCTACAATGAGCAGTTCTTC	CASSLNSASYNEQFF
TRBJ2-7	TRBD2	-	TRBV15	TGTGCCACCAGCAGAGAAGGGGAGGGATACGAGCAGTACTTC	CATSREGEGYEQYF
TRBJ2-5	-	-	TRBV9	TGTGCCAGCAGCGTAGATAACACCCAGTACCAAGAGACCCAGTACTTC	CASSVDNTQYQETQYF
TRBJ1-2	-	-	TRBV27	TGTGCCAGCAGTTTAGGCGGCGGGGGGCACTACCTCTATGGCTACACCTTC	CASSLGGGGHYLYGYTF
TRBJ2-7	TRBD2	-	TRBV5-1	TGCGCCAGCAGCCCTCGGACGGGAGGGCTCTACGAGCAGTACTTC	CASSPRTGGLYEQYF
TRBJ2-7	-	few	TRBV6-5	TGTGCCAGCAGTGCCGCTCAAGAATACGAGCAGTACTTC	CASSAAQEYEQYF
TRBJ2-7	-	-	TRBV28	TGTGCCAGCAGTTTATCTCAGGGGCAGTACTTC	CASSLSQGQYF
TRBJ1-6	-	few	TRBV29-1	TGCAGCGTTGGGACAGTTAAGGATTCACCCCTCCACTTT	CSVGTVKDSPLHF
TRBJ2-7	-	few	TRBV6-5	TGTGCCAGCAGTTACTCTCGCATCCTCTCCTACGAGCAGTACTTC	CASSYSRILSYEQYF